The rows below give T cell receptor beta chains drawn from one sample of a study of post-analysis software for immune sequencing data. TCRdb analysed the PCR reads with MiXCR anew, one entry per CDR3 protein. The profile shows about 260,000 distinct CDR3 sequences, roughly a third of them singletons. The specimen sequenced was blood. Receptors were obtained from a girl aged 10 to 17 with multiple sclerosis. Both conserved end residues are part of each CDR3. D genes are given only for firm matches. Clone sizes are given selectively: once, few, many, or a class where the clone is expanded.

clone size: -
J gene: TRBJ1-1
D gene: TRBD1
V gene: TRBV5-1
CDR3 DNA: TGCGCCAGCAGCGTACAGGGGGCGGACACTGAAGCTTTCTTT
CDR3 protein: CASSVQGADTEAFF

clone size: many
J gene: TRBJ2-6
D gene: -
V gene: TRBV9
CDR3 DNA: TGTGCCAGCAGCGATCAGGGGAAGGGTCTCTCTGGGGCCAACGTCCTGACTTTC
CDR3 protein: CASSDQGKGLSGANVLTF

clone size: many
J gene: TRBJ2-1
D gene: TRBD1
V gene: TRBV6-6
CDR3 DNA: TGTGCCAGCAGGGGCCGGGACAGGGTTTACAATGAGCAGTTCTTC
CDR3 protein: CASRGRDRVYNEQFF

clone size: -
J gene: TRBJ1-6
D gene: -
V gene: TRBV5-1
CDR3 DNA: TGCGCCAGCAGCTTGGCCGCGGCAGGGCTCAAGGCACTCCTCCACTTT
CDR3 protein: CASSLAAAGLKALLHF

clone size: -
J gene: TRBJ2-5
D gene: -
V gene: TRBV7-2
CDR3 DNA: TGTGCCAGCAGCTTTATCAGGCCTCCGGGAGAGCAGTACTTC
CDR3 protein: CASSFIRPPGEQYF

clone size: many
J gene: TRBJ2-1
D gene: TRBD2
V gene: TRBV4-1
CDR3 DNA: TGCGCCAGCAGCCCGGGACTAGGAGGAAATGAGCAGTTCTTC
CDR3 protein: CASSPGLGGNEQFF

clone size: few
J gene: TRBJ1-4
D gene: TRBD1
V gene: TRBV10-2
CDR3 DNA: TGCGCCAGCAGTTTTCAGGGGGGGTCGGCTAATGAAAAACGGTTTTTT
CDR3 protein: CASSFQGGSANEKRFF

clone size: -
J gene: TRBJ2-1
D gene: TRBD2
V gene: TRBV5-1
CDR3 DNA: TGCGCCAGCAGCTCGGGGGGTCTCTACTCCTACAATGAGCAGTTCTTC
CDR3 protein: CASSSGGLYSYNEQFF

clone size: many
J gene: TRBJ2-5
D gene: -
V gene: TRBV5-4
CDR3 DNA: TGTGCCAGCAGCCCTCCCCCCTCCGGGGGGCTCGAGACCCAGTACTTC
CDR3 protein: CASSPPPSGGLETQYF

clone size: many
J gene: TRBJ2-1
D gene: -
V gene: TRBV6-2/TRBV6-3
CDR3 DNA: TGTGCCAGCAGTCGGGACGCAACTAGTCGACAGTTCTTC
CDR3 protein: CASSRDATSRQFF

clone size: -
J gene: TRBJ2-5
D gene: -
V gene: TRBV4-3
CDR3 DNA: TGCGCCAGCAGCCCAACCGGACGTCAAGAGACCCAGTACTTC
CDR3 protein: CASSPTGRQETQYF

clone size: -
J gene: TRBJ2-1
D gene: TRBD2
V gene: TRBV20-1
CDR3 DNA: TGCAGTGCTCGGGCCGGGTCAGCGGGAGGGGGCGAGCAGTTCTTC
CDR3 protein: CSARAGSAGGGEQFF

clone size: many
J gene: TRBJ2-7
D gene: TRBD2
V gene: TRBV15
CDR3 DNA: TGTGCCACCAGCAGAGATCGCCGACTAGCGGGACCCGTACCCTACGAGCAGTACTTC
CDR3 protein: CATSRDRRLAGPVPYEQYF

clone size: many
J gene: TRBJ2-3
D gene: TRBD2
V gene: TRBV20-1
CDR3 DNA: TGCAGTGCTAGTTTGGGACTACGTTCCGGGCTAGGCACAGATACGCAGTATTTT
CDR3 protein: CSASLGLRSGLGTDTQYF

clone size: -
J gene: TRBJ2-7
D gene: TRBD1
V gene: TRBV12-3/TRBV12-4
CDR3 DNA: TGTGCCAGCAACGGACAGGGTCGGGACGAGCAGTACTTC
CDR3 protein: CASNGQGRDEQYF

clone size: -
J gene: TRBJ1-1
D gene: -
V gene: TRBV5-6
CDR3 DNA: TGTGCCAGCCAACGGGCCCGGGAGAACACTGAAGCTTTCTTT
CDR3 protein: CASQRARENTEAFF

clone size: few
J gene: TRBJ2-2
D gene: -
V gene: TRBV28
CDR3 DNA: TGTGCCAGCAGTAATTCGGTGGGACAAGACACCGGGGAGCTGTTTTTT
CDR3 protein: CASSNSVGQDTGELFF

clone size: many
J gene: TRBJ1-2
D gene: -
V gene: TRBV3-1
CDR3 DNA: TGTGCCAGCAGCCAAGGACCTACATGGGTTGCTAACTATGGCTACACCTTC
CDR3 protein: CASSQGPTWVANYGYTF

clone size: few
J gene: TRBJ2-2
D gene: -
V gene: TRBV7-9
CDR3 DNA: TGTGCCAGCTCGGGGCCCAGCACCGGGGAGCTGTTTTTT
CDR3 protein: CASSGPSTGELFF

clone size: many
J gene: TRBJ2-1
D gene: TRBD1
V gene: TRBV5-1
CDR3 DNA: TGCGCCAGCAGCGGAGGACAGGCATTCAATGAGCAGTTCTTC
CDR3 protein: CASSGGQAFNEQFF

clone size: many
J gene: TRBJ2-3
D gene: -
V gene: TRBV11-2
CDR3 DNA: TGTGCCAGCACCATCACCGGTGCTAGCACAGATACGCAGTATTTT
CDR3 protein: CASTITGASTDTQYF

clone size: many
J gene: TRBJ2-1
D gene: -
V gene: TRBV20-1
CDR3 DNA: TGCAGTGCTAGAGATACGAGGCGGAGCAACAATGAGCAGTTCTTC
CDR3 protein: CSARDTRRSNNEQFF

clone size: -
J gene: TRBJ1-4
D gene: -
V gene: TRBV29-1
CDR3 DNA: TGCAGCGTTGAAGATGTAGTTTCGGGTGAAAAACTGTTTTTT
CDR3 protein: CSVEDVVSGEKLFF

clone size: many
J gene: TRBJ2-5
D gene: -
V gene: TRBV6-4
CDR3 DNA: TGTGCCAGCAGCCCCACGGGGGGCCACGAGACCCAGTACTTC
CDR3 protein: CASSPTGGHETQYF

clone size: -
J gene: TRBJ2-1
D gene: TRBD2
V gene: TRBV4-1
CDR3 DNA: TGCGCCAGCAGCGAACTAGCGGGGGTGGGCAATGAGCAGTTCTTC
CDR3 protein: CASSELAGVGNEQFF

clone size: -
J gene: TRBJ2-7
D gene: -
V gene: TRBV12-3/TRBV12-4
CDR3 DNA: TGTGCCAGCAGTTTGGTGATGTACTACGAGCAGTACTTC
CDR3 protein: CASSLVMYYEQYF

clone size: many
J gene: TRBJ1-2
D gene: -
V gene: TRBV28
CDR3 DNA: TGTGCCAGCATCAACAGGGCGGACTATGGCTACACCTTC
CDR3 protein: CASINRADYGYTF

clone size: few
J gene: TRBJ1-4
D gene: -
V gene: TRBV21-1
CDR3 DNA: TGTGCCAGCAGCGAGCCGGGACAGGGGGCGAGTGAAAAACTGTTTTTT
CDR3 protein: CASSEPGQGASEKLFF

clone size: -
J gene: TRBJ1-1
D gene: TRBD1
V gene: TRBV20-1
CDR3 DNA: TGCAGTGCCGCCGGAGTGACAGGGGGCGCGGAACGCGTCGCTGAAGCTTTCTTT
CDR3 protein: CSAAGVTGGAERVAEAFF

clone size: few
J gene: TRBJ1-1
D gene: -
V gene: TRBV20-1
CDR3 DNA: TGCAGTGCTCGCCTGCGGGGGCCTGAAGCTTTCTTT
CDR3 protein: CSARLRGPEAFF

clone size: many
J gene: TRBJ2-1
D gene: -
V gene: TRBV28
CDR3 DNA: TGTGCCAGCAGTTCGCCCGGACTATGGGGAGAGCAGTTCTTC
CDR3 protein: CASSSPGLWGEQFF

clone size: once
J gene: TRBJ2-1
D gene: TRBD2
V gene: TRBV9
CDR3 DNA: TGTGCCAGCAGCGTTGGAGCGGGAGCTCGGAATACGCAGTTCTTC
CDR3 protein: CASSVGAGARNTQFF

clone size: -
J gene: TRBJ1-1
D gene: -
V gene: TRBV28
CDR3 DNA: TGTGCCAGCAGTTTATGGCAGGGAAAAAACACTGAAGCTTTCTTT
CDR3 protein: CASSLWQGKNTEAFF

clone size: -
J gene: TRBJ2-3
D gene: TRBD1
V gene: TRBV24-1
CDR3 DNA: TGTGCCACCAGTGACACAGGGGGCGCAGATACGCAGTATTTT
CDR3 protein: CATSDTGGADTQYF

clone size: once
J gene: TRBJ1-2
D gene: -
V gene: TRBV4-2
CDR3 DNA: TGTGCCAGCAGCCAAGATCCGCGGGGACAACTATTAGGCTACACCTTC
CDR3 protein: CASSQDPRGQLLGYTF

clone size: many
J gene: TRBJ1-2
D gene: TRBD1
V gene: TRBV2
CDR3 DNA: TGTGCCAGCAGTGAAAGTTGGGACAGCCTTAACTATGGCTACACCTTC
CDR3 protein: CASSESWDSLNYGYTF

clone size: many
J gene: TRBJ2-1
D gene: TRBD2
V gene: TRBV3-1
CDR3 DNA: TGTGCCAGCAGCCAAGGGATTGCTAGCGGGGTTAATGAGCAGTTCTTC
CDR3 protein: CASSQGIASGVNEQFF

clone size: few
J gene: TRBJ1-6
D gene: -
V gene: TRBV12-3/TRBV12-4
CDR3 DNA: TGTGCCAGCAGTGCTGCACTGGGGACCCTCCCCCTCCACTTT
CDR3 protein: CASSAALGTLPLHF

clone size: many
J gene: TRBJ2-7
D gene: -
V gene: TRBV5-5
CDR3 DNA: TGTGCCAGCACTGGGATGAGCTCCTACGAGCAGTACTTC
CDR3 protein: CASTGMSSYEQYF

clone size: -
J gene: TRBJ2-7
D gene: -
V gene: TRBV5-1
CDR3 DNA: TGCGCCAGCAGCTTGAGGAGCAGTCTACCCTACGAGCAGTACTTC
CDR3 protein: CASSLRSSLPYEQYF

clone size: -
J gene: TRBJ2-7
D gene: -
V gene: TRBV10-3
CDR3 DNA: TGTGCCATCCAAGACCGTGGTCTTCGCAACGAGCAGTACTTC
CDR3 protein: CAIQDRGLRNEQYF

clone size: many
J gene: TRBJ2-3
D gene: -
V gene: TRBV5-1
CDR3 DNA: TGCGCCAGCATAGGACCCGCGGATACGCAGTATTTT
CDR3 protein: CASIGPADTQYF

clone size: -
J gene: TRBJ2-7
D gene: -
V gene: TRBV7-2
CDR3 DNA: TGTGCCAGCAGCTTAGAAGTCGGACGGGGAGAGCAGTACTTC
CDR3 protein: CASSLEVGRGEQYF

clone size: many
J gene: TRBJ2-1
D gene: -
V gene: TRBV5-1
CDR3 DNA: TGCGCCAGCAGCTTGGTACCTGACTACAATGAGCAGTTCTTC
CDR3 protein: CASSLVPDYNEQFF

clone size: -
J gene: TRBJ1-1
D gene: -
V gene: TRBV12-3/TRBV12-4
CDR3 DNA: TGTGCCAGCAGGATTGACACGAACACTGAAGCTTTCTTT
CDR3 protein: CASRIDTNTEAFF

clone size: -
J gene: TRBJ2-3
D gene: TRBD2
V gene: TRBV5-1
CDR3 DNA: TGCGCCAGCAGCTTGGCCCGGACTAGCGGGAGCACAGATGCGCAGTATTTT
CDR3 protein: CASSLARTSGSTDAQYF

clone size: -
J gene: TRBJ1-1
D gene: -
V gene: TRBV29-1
CDR3 DNA: TGTAGCGTTTATTCCTGGAACACTGAAGCTTTCTTT
CDR3 protein: CSVYSWNTEAFF

clone size: -
J gene: TRBJ1-2
D gene: -
V gene: TRBV12-3/TRBV12-4
CDR3 DNA: TGTGCCAGCAGTTTAGGTCCTCAGGGATCGTCTACAACTAACTATGGCTACACCTTC
CDR3 protein: CASSLGPQGSSTTNYGYTF

clone size: -
J gene: TRBJ2-7
D gene: -
V gene: TRBV28
CDR3 DNA: TGTGCCAGCAGTTTGGGACGGGACTACGAGCAGTACTTC
CDR3 protein: CASSLGRDYEQYF

clone size: many
J gene: TRBJ2-5
D gene: -
V gene: TRBV7-8
CDR3 DNA: TGTGCCAGCAGCCCCTTGGGGGAGACCCAGTACTTC
CDR3 protein: CASSPLGETQYF

clone size: -
J gene: TRBJ1-4
D gene: -
V gene: TRBV5-1
CDR3 DNA: TGCGCCAGCAGCTGGGATGGGGTTAGTGAAAAACTGTTTTTT
CDR3 protein: CASSWDGVSEKLFF

clone size: many
J gene: TRBJ1-2
D gene: -
V gene: TRBV19
CDR3 DNA: TGTGCCAGTAGTATGCAGGGTAATGGCTACACCTTC
CDR3 protein: CASSMQGNGYTF

clone size: many
J gene: TRBJ2-1
D gene: TRBD1
V gene: TRBV20-1
CDR3 DNA: TGCAGTGCCGACAGGGGGGGGTACAATGAGCAGTTCTTC
CDR3 protein: CSADRGGYNEQFF

clone size: few
J gene: TRBJ2-2
D gene: TRBD2
V gene: TRBV2
CDR3 DNA: TGTGCCAGCAGTGACTCAGCGGGGGGCCACACCGGGGAGCTGTTTTTT
CDR3 protein: CASSDSAGGHTGELFF